This entry is about one T cell receptor beta chain. Germline loops: CDR1 SNHLY, CDR2 FYNNEI. V lost 3 bases and J lost 0, with 8 bases in between. The CDR3 totals 15 residues. This sample is drawn from a study of blood T cell repertoires in COVID-19. Study information: The study drew acute and convalescent COVID-19 samples from the United States, Italy and Spain.

Measured with immunoSEQ multiplex PCR; TCRdb has only the in-frame clones, and not every one. Of some 210,000 clones in the sample, around four fifths are singletons; the top ten hold 20%. This TCR was sampled from a human donor in a cohort sampled during active COVID-19. This sequence joins TRBV2 and TRBJ2-2, with a tentative D call TRBD2 (5 bases). The sequencing sample was made of peripheral blood. The CDR3 loop reads CASSDGVANTGELFF. The CDR3 DNA reads as TGTGCCAGCAGTGACGGGGTAGCGAACACCGGGGAGCTGTTTTTT.